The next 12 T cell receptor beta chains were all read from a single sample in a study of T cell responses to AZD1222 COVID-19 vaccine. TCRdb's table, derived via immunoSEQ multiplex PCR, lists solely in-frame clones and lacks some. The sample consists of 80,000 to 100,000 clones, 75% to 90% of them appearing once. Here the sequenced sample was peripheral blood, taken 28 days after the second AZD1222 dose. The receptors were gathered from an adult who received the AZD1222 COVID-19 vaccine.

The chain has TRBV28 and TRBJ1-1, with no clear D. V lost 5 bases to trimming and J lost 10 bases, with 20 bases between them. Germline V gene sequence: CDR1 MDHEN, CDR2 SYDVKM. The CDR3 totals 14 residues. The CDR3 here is CASSPPHRSPRAFF. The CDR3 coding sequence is TGTGCCAGCAGTCCGCCACACCGTAGCCCCCGAGCTTTCTTT.

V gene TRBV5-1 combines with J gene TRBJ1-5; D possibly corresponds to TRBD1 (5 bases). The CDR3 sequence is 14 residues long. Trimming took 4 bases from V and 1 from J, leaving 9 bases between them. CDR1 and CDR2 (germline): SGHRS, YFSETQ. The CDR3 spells CASSLGQSNQPQHF. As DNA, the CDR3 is TGCGCCAGCAGCCTGGGGCAGAGCAATCAGCCCCAGCATTTT.

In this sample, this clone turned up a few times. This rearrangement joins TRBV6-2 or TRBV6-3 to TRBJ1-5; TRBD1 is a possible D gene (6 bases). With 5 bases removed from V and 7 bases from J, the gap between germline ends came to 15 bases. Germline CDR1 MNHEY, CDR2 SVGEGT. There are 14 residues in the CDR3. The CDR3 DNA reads TGTGCCAGCAGTCGAGACACAGGGTACCAGCCCCAGCATTTT. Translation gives CASSRDTGYQPQHF.

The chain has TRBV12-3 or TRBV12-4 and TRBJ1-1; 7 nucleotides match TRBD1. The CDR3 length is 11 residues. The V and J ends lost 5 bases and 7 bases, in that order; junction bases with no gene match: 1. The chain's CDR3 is CASSRDSEAFF. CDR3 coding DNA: TGTGCCAGCAGTCGGGACAGTGAAGCTTTCTTT.

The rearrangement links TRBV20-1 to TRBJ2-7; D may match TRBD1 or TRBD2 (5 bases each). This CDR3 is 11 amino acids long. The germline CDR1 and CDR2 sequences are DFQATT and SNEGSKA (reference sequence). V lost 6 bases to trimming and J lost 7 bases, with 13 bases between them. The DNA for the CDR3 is TGCAGTGCCGGGCAAGGGGAGGAGCAGTACTTC. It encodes CSAGQGEEQYF.

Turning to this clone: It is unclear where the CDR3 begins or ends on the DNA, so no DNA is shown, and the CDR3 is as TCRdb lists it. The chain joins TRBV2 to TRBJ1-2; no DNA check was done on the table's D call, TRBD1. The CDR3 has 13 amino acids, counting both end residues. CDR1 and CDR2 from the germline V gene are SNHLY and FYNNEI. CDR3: CASNEGAVGSGNF.

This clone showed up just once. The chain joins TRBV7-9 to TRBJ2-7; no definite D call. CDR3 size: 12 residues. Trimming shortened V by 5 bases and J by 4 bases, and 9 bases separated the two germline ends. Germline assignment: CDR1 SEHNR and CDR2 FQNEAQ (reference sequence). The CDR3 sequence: CASSQMGYEQYV. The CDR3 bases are TGTGCCAGCAGCCAAATGGGGTACGAGCAGTACGTC.

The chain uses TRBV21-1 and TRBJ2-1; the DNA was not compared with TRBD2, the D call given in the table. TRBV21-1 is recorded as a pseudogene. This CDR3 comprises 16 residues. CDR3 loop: CASSKKVASGRPEQFF. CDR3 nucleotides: TGTGCCAGCAGCAAAAAGGTGGCTAGCGGGAGACCTGAGCAGTTCTTC.

CDR3 loop: CASSLTGTVNTEAFF. The CDR3 nucleotides read TGTGCCAGCAGTTTAACCGGGACAGTTAACACTGAAGCTTTCTTT. V is TRBV6-5 and J is TRBJ1-1, with TRBD1 matching over 7 bases. V shed 4 bases and J 2 bases; nucleotides not matched to a gene: 7. Germline CDR1 MNHEY, CDR2 SVGAGI. The CDR3 has 15 amino acids.

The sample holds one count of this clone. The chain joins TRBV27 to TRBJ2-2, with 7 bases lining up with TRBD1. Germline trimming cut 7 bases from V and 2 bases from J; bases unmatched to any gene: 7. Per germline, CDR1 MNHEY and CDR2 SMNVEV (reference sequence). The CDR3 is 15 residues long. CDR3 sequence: CASTLGTVNTGELFF. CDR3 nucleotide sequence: TGTGCCAGCACTCTGGGGACAGTTAACACCGGGGAGCTGTTTTTT.

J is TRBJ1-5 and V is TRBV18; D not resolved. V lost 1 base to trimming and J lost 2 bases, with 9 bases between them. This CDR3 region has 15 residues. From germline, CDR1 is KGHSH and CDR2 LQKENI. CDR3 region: CASSPRGSGNQPQHF. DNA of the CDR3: TGTGCCAGCTCACCACGCGGGTCGGGCAATCAGCCCCAGCATTTT.

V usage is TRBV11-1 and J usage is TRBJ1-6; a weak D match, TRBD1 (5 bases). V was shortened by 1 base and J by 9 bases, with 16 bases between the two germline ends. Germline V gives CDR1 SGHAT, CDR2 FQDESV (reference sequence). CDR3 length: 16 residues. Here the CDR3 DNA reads TGTGCCAGCAGCTTAGATCGGACGGCAGGGAGTTCACCCCTCCACTTT. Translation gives CASSLDRTAGSSPLHF.